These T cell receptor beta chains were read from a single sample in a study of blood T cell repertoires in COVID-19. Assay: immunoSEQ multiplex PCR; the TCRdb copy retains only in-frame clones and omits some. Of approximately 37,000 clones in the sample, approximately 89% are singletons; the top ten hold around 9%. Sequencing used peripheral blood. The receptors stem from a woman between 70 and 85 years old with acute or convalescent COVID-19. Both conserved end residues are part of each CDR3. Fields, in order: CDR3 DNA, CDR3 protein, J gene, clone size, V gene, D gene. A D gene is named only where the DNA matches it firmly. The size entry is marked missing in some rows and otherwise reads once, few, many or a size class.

CDR3nt: TGTGCCAGCCTAGAGGGGGCAGGAAACACCATATATTTT; CDR3aa: CASLEGAGNTIYF; j_gene: TRBJ1-3; abundance: .; v_gene: TRBV11-2; d_gene: TRBD1
CDR3nt: TGTGCCAGCAGCCAGCGACAGGGTCTTGAGACCCAGTACTTC; CDR3aa: CASSQRQGLETQYF; j_gene: TRBJ2-5; abundance: .; v_gene: TRBV7-8; d_gene: TRBD1
CDR3nt: TGTGCCAGCAAACTAGCGGGGGCTGGGGAGCAGTTCTTC; CDR3aa: CASKLAGAGEQFF; j_gene: TRBJ2-1; abundance: once; v_gene: TRBV28; d_gene: TRBD2
CDR3nt: TGTGCCAGCAGCGCGATGAGCGGGAAAACCGGGGAGCTGTTTTTT; CDR3aa: CASSAMSGKTGELFF; j_gene: TRBJ2-2; abundance: .; v_gene: TRBV7-3; d_gene: TRBD2
CDR3nt: TGTGCCAGCTCACCAGGGACTCAAGAGACCCAGTACTTC; CDR3aa: CASSPGTQETQYF; j_gene: TRBJ2-5; abundance: medium-sized; v_gene: TRBV18; d_gene: .
CDR3nt: TGTGCCAGTAGTCCCCGGACAGGGTGGGGTGATACGCAGTATTTT; CDR3aa: CASSPRTGWGDTQYF; j_gene: TRBJ2-3; abundance: .; v_gene: TRBV19; d_gene: TRBD1
CDR3nt: TGTGCCAGCAGCAACGGGAGGAAGAACAATGAGCAGTTCTTC; CDR3aa: CASSNGRKNNEQFF; j_gene: TRBJ2-1; abundance: .; v_gene: TRBV9; d_gene: TRBD2
CDR3nt: TGTGCCAGCCGACAGGGAGCTGGAAACACCATATATTTT; CDR3aa: CASRQGAGNTIYF; j_gene: TRBJ1-3; abundance: once; v_gene: TRBV27; d_gene: TRBD1
CDR3nt: TGTGCCACCAGCAGAGAAGGACAGGGAAACACCGGGGAGCTGTTTTTT; CDR3aa: CATSREGQGNTGELFF; j_gene: TRBJ2-2; abundance: .; v_gene: TRBV15; d_gene: TRBD1
CDR3nt: TGCAGTGCTAGTAGACTAGCGGGAGGGCCGGTAGATACGCAGTATTTT; CDR3aa: CSASRLAGGPVDTQYF; j_gene: TRBJ2-3; abundance: .; v_gene: TRBV20-1; d_gene: TRBD2
CDR3nt: TGCAGCGTTGTAACAGGGACCTCCTATGGCTACACCTTC; CDR3aa: CSVVTGTSYGYTF; j_gene: TRBJ1-2; abundance: .; v_gene: TRBV29-1; d_gene: .
CDR3nt: TGTGCCAGCAGTCCGATCGGTACAGGTTTGGATTATGGCTACACCTTC; CDR3aa: CASSPIGTGLDYGYTF; j_gene: TRBJ1-2; abundance: .; v_gene: TRBV28; d_gene: .
CDR3nt: TGTGCCAGCAGCTTAGCGGGGGCCGACTATGGCTACACCTTC; CDR3aa: CASSLAGADYGYTF; j_gene: TRBJ1-2; abundance: .; v_gene: TRBV7-2; d_gene: .
CDR3nt: TGCGCCAGCAGCGCAACTAGCGGGAGTTCGACCGGGGAGCTGTTTTTT; CDR3aa: CASSATSGSSTGELFF; j_gene: TRBJ2-2; abundance: once; v_gene: TRBV5-1; d_gene: TRBD2
CDR3nt: TGCGCCAGCAGCTCACAGGGTTATGGCTACACCTTC; CDR3aa: CASSSQGYGYTF; j_gene: TRBJ1-2; abundance: .; v_gene: TRBV5-1; d_gene: .
CDR3nt: TGTGCCAGCAGTTATAAGACCCTCGGTCAACAGGGAATATCTAGTCAGCCCCAGCATTTT; CDR3aa: CASSYKTLGQQGISSQPQHF; j_gene: TRBJ1-5; abundance: once; v_gene: TRBV6-2/TRBV6-3; d_gene: .
CDR3nt: TGTGCCAGCAGCTCAACAGGACAGTCCGGAACGCAGTATTTT; CDR3aa: CASSSTGQSGTQYF; j_gene: TRBJ2-3; abundance: .; v_gene: TRBV11-3; d_gene: .
CDR3nt: TGTGCCAGCCGATTTTGGGAGGAGAAAAACTATGGCTACACCTTC; CDR3aa: CASRFWEEKNYGYTF; j_gene: TRBJ1-2; abundance: .; v_gene: TRBV6-5; d_gene: .
CDR3nt: TGTGCCAGCAGCGCGATCCGAGCGGGACCGACGGGTAATGAGCAGTTCTTC; CDR3aa: CASSAIRAGPTGNEQFF; j_gene: TRBJ2-1; abundance: .; v_gene: TRBV9; d_gene: TRBD2
CDR3nt: TGTGCCAGCAGTTACGGGCAGCCCGCAGGTGGCTACACCTTC; CDR3aa: CASSYGQPAGGYTF; j_gene: TRBJ1-2; abundance: .; v_gene: TRBV6-5; d_gene: .
CDR3nt: TGTGCCAGTAGAATCGAGCGGTCGACAGATACGCAGTATTTT; CDR3aa: CASRIERSTDTQYF; j_gene: TRBJ2-3; abundance: .; v_gene: TRBV19; d_gene: .
CDR3nt: TGTGCCAGCAGTAACAGGGGGCGGGCCAATCAGCCCCAGCATTTT; CDR3aa: CASSNRGRANQPQHF; j_gene: TRBJ1-5; abundance: .; v_gene: TRBV28; d_gene: TRBD1
CDR3nt: TGTGCCAGCAGTCTAATCACTAGCTTAACAATGAGATCCTACAATGAGCAGTTCTTC; CDR3aa: CASSLITSLTMRSYNEQFF; j_gene: TRBJ2-1; abundance: once; v_gene: TRBV6-6; d_gene: .
CDR3nt: TGTGCCAGCAGTTCACAAGAGACCCAGTACTTC; CDR3aa: CASSSQETQYF; j_gene: TRBJ2-5; abundance: .; v_gene: TRBV27; d_gene: .
CDR3nt: TGTGCCAGCAGCCGAGACTGGACTAGCGGGCTCACAGATACGCAGTATTTT; CDR3aa: CASSRDWTSGLTDTQYF; j_gene: TRBJ2-3; abundance: .; v_gene: TRBV5-6; d_gene: TRBD2
CDR3nt: TGCAGCGCCGAATTAGAGACTAGCGGGGGGGATTACAATGAGCAGTTCTTC; CDR3aa: CSAELETSGGDYNEQFF; j_gene: TRBJ2-1; abundance: .; v_gene: TRBV29-1; d_gene: TRBD2
CDR3nt: TGTGCCAGCAGCGTGGGACAGCGAAATGAAGCTTTCTTT; CDR3aa: CASSVGQRNEAFF; j_gene: TRBJ1-1; abundance: few; v_gene: TRBV11-3; d_gene: TRBD1
CDR3nt: TGTGCCAGCAGCTTGGCGGAGAGCACAGATACGCAGTATTTT; CDR3aa: CASSLAESTDTQYF; j_gene: TRBJ2-3; abundance: .; v_gene: TRBV5-6; d_gene: .
CDR3nt: TGTGCCAGCAGCTTGCTACAGGGAACTAATGAAAAACTGTTTTTT; CDR3aa: CASSLLQGTNEKLFF; j_gene: TRBJ1-4; abundance: .; v_gene: TRBV7-8; d_gene: .
CDR3nt: TGTGCCAGTGTTTCAGCAGGGGCAACTAATGAAAAACTGTTTTTT; CDR3aa: CASVSAGATNEKLFF; j_gene: TRBJ1-4; abundance: .; v_gene: TRBV19; d_gene: .
CDR3nt: TGTGCCAGCAGCCAAACTCACTATTCCGGACAATACAATGAGCAGTTCTTC; CDR3aa: CASSQTHYSGQYNEQFF; j_gene: TRBJ2-1; abundance: .; v_gene: TRBV3-1/TRBV3-2; d_gene: .
CDR3nt: TGTGCCAGCAGTGAAATTAGGGGGCACCAAGAGACCCAGTACTTC; CDR3aa: CASSEIRGHQETQYF; j_gene: TRBJ2-5; abundance: .; v_gene: TRBV6-1; d_gene: TRBD1
CDR3nt: TGTGCCAGCAGTTTAGGACAGGCGAACAATCAGCCCCAGCATTTT; CDR3aa: CASSLGQANNQPQHF; j_gene: TRBJ1-5; abundance: .; v_gene: TRBV27; d_gene: TRBD1
CDR3nt: TGTGCCAGCAGCCCCGCCGGCGGGGGAGAGACCCAGTACTTC; CDR3aa: CASSPAGGGETQYF; j_gene: TRBJ2-5; abundance: .; v_gene: TRBV6-6; d_gene: TRBD2
CDR3nt: TGTGCCAGCACCAGGGACAGGGGAAAGGATCAGCCCCAGCATTTT; CDR3aa: CASTRDRGKDQPQHF; j_gene: TRBJ1-5; abundance: .; v_gene: TRBV2; d_gene: TRBD1
CDR3nt: TGTGCCAGCAGCTTACGGGGAGGCGGAGAGACCCAGTACTTC; CDR3aa: CASSLRGGGETQYF; j_gene: TRBJ2-5; abundance: .; v_gene: TRBV7-2; d_gene: .
CDR3nt: TGTGCCAGCAGCCAATTCACTAGCGGGAATTCAGATACGCAGTATTTT; CDR3aa: CASSQFTSGNSDTQYF; j_gene: TRBJ2-3; abundance: .; v_gene: TRBV3-1/TRBV3-2; d_gene: TRBD2
CDR3nt: TGTGCCAGTAGCCCCGGACAGTATAGCAATCAGCCCCAGCATTTT; CDR3aa: CASSPGQYSNQPQHF; j_gene: TRBJ1-5; abundance: few; v_gene: TRBV19; d_gene: .
CDR3nt: TGTGCCAGCAGCCAAGAGCTAGCCGAGTGGGAGACCCAGTACTTC; CDR3aa: CASSQELAEWETQYF; j_gene: TRBJ2-5; abundance: .; v_gene: TRBV3-1/TRBV3-2; d_gene: .
CDR3nt: TGTGCCAGCAGCTCCCCCGCGCGCTCGAGGGCCAATGAGCAGTTCTTC; CDR3aa: CASSSPARSRANEQFF; j_gene: TRBJ2-1; abundance: .; v_gene: TRBV13; d_gene: .
CDR3nt: TGTGCCAGCAGTTTATCGGCGGGTCAGCCCCAGCATTTT; CDR3aa: CASSLSAGQPQHF; j_gene: TRBJ1-5; abundance: few; v_gene: TRBV12-3/TRBV12-4; d_gene: .
CDR3nt: TGTGCCACCAGTGATTTGCATGGCAGGGAAGCTTTCTTT; CDR3aa: CATSDLHGREAFF; j_gene: TRBJ1-1; abundance: .; v_gene: TRBV24-1; d_gene: .
CDR3nt: TGTGCCAGCAGTTTTATTCAGAGCAATCAGCCCCAGCATTTT; CDR3aa: CASSFIQSNQPQHF; j_gene: TRBJ1-5; abundance: .; v_gene: TRBV28; d_gene: .
CDR3nt: TGTGCCACACTAGCGGGGGGAAACCTGAGCACAGATACGCAGTATTTT; CDR3aa: CATLAGGNLSTDTQYF; j_gene: TRBJ2-3; abundance: .; v_gene: TRBV2; d_gene: TRBD2
CDR3nt: TGTGCCAGCGGGACTAGCGGGCGGAACACCGGGGAGCTGTTTTTT; CDR3aa: CASGTSGRNTGELFF; j_gene: TRBJ2-2; abundance: .; v_gene: TRBV6-6; d_gene: TRBD2
CDR3nt: TGTGCCAGCACCGAGGGCTATGAGCAGTTCTTC; CDR3aa: CASTEGYEQFF; j_gene: TRBJ2-1; abundance: .; v_gene: TRBV6-5; d_gene: .